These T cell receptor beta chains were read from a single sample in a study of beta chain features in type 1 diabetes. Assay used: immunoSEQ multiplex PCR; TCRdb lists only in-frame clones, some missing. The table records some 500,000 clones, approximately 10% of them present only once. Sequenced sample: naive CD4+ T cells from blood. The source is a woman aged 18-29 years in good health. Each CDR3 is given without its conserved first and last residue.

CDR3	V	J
ASSSGAAVLSEAF	TRBV5-1	TRBJ1-1
ASSPPGTANTGELF	TRBV28	TRBJ2-2
ASSYGLAVSYNEQF	TRBV7-2	TRBJ2-1
ASRGLVEQY	TRBV19	TRBJ2-7
ASSLASAGVPETQY	TRBV7-2	TRBJ2-5
ASSVGTSGIPSYNEQF	TRBV9	TRBJ2-1
ASSLQMNTEAF	TRBV7-2	TRBJ1-1
ASSRAGSRSYEQY	TRBV5-4	TRBJ2-7
ASSYSFENTEAF	TRBV6-6	TRBJ1-1
ATSRAGRAGANVLT	TRBV15	TRBJ2-6
ASSLDGAEQF	TRBV7-6	TRBJ2-1
ATSRNWGNTEAF	TRBV15	TRBJ1-1
ASSPGQRNSPLH	TRBV9	TRBJ1-6
ASSLSFGGGETQY	TRBV27	TRBJ2-5
ASSVDPGLESDTQY	TRBV9	TRBJ2-3
ASSAQGLGLGTEAF	TRBV6-1	TRBJ1-1
ASSQAGQLSSYNSPLH	TRBV4-1	TRBJ1-6
ATGAQDRGRETQY	TRBV6-6	TRBJ2-5
ASSLRRAATDTQY	TRBV5-1	TRBJ2-3
ASSTRTPYNEQF	TRBV7-2	TRBJ2-1
SVASLREGYEQY	TRBV29-1	TRBJ2-7
ASRATVGQPQH	TRBV2	TRBJ1-5
ASSVGTSGGYNEQF	TRBV5-6	TRBJ2-1
ASSIKSFQETQY	TRBV19	TRBJ2-5
ASSLSDISYNEQF	TRBV18	TRBJ2-1
ASSSPLSGRGNTQY	TRBV19	TRBJ2-3
AISGTSGSYEQY	TRBV10-3	TRBJ2-7
ASSSFKGPGQAMNTEAF	TRBV5-1	TRBJ1-1
ASSQGPQGGLDTQY	TRBV4-1	TRBJ2-3
SVRDGVANYNEQF	TRBV29-1	TRBJ2-1
ASSPPQDGTQY	TRBV4-3	TRBJ2-3
ASSQFRGNTDTQY	TRBV14	TRBJ2-3
ASSLVPQGGDSPLH	TRBV5-1	TRBJ1-6
ASSTQTGNGYT	TRBV4-3	TRBJ1-2
ASSEALAGVSYT	TRBV2	TRBJ1-2
AISDGLVSYEQY	TRBV10-3	TRBJ2-7
ASRNGQPGTYEQY	TRBV6-5	TRBJ2-7
ASRMDRPEAF	TRBV6-6	TRBJ1-1
ASSQLLGNTIY	TRBV14	TRBJ1-3